The 3 T cell receptor beta chains given below trace back to one sample, sequenced in a study of OX40 agonist ivuxolimab in advanced cancers. Receptors were amplified or captured by the immunoSEQ multiplex PCR assay. TCRdb retrieved this table from immuneACCESS and kept in-frame rearrangements only. Not all clones are present; in checked studies, unresolved V genes account for under half, and no reason is known for the remainder. The sample data list about 100,000 clones, and 90% of these were observed just once. The ten largest clonotypes hold 1.5% to 2% of the sample. The material sequenced was CD4+ or CD8+ T cells sorted from blood, taken in a trial of the OX40 agonist ivuxolimab. The source is an adult with an advanced solid tumor such as melanoma, head and neck, liver or kidney cancer.

V is TRBV4-1 and J is TRBJ1-3; D ambiguous. Trimming removed 3 bases from V and 6 bases from J, with 9 bases in between. CDR3 length: 13 amino acids. Looked up from germline, CDR1 is MGHRA and CDR2 is YSYEKL. The CDR3 spells CASSQNRENTIYF. The CDR3 DNA follows: TGCGCCAGCAGCCAGAATCGGGAAAACACCATATATTTT.

The V and J genes are TRBV4-3 and TRBJ2-1; no definite D call. With 0 bases removed from V and 6 bases from J, the gap between germline ends came to 9 bases. The CDR3 loop spans 14 amino acids. Germline loops: CDR1 LGHNA, CDR2 YSLEER. The CDR3 nucleotides are TGCGCCAGCAGCCAAGATCCTAATGGCAATGAGCAGTTCTTC. Protein sequence: CASSQDPNGNEQFF.

The CDR3 reads CASSVPSSYNEQFF. For the CDR3, the DNA is TGCGCCAGCAGTGTCCCGAGTTCCTACAATGAGCAGTTCTTC. The J gene is TRBJ2-1, the V gene TRBV5-1; D uncertain. Germline lookup yields CDR1 SGHRS and CDR2 YFSETQ. The CDR3 sequence is 14 residues long. V gave up 5 bases and J gave up 1 base, with 10 bases separating them. Based on the CDR3 plus reference TRBV5-1 and TRBJ2-1, the full variable domain is KAGVTQTPRYLIKTRGQQVTLSCSPISGHRSVSWYQQTPGQGLQFLFEYFSETQRNKGNFPGRFSGRQFSNSRSEMNVSTLELGDSALYLCASSVPSSYNEQFFGPGTRLTVL.